What follows is one T cell receptor (beta chain) and its context. This sample is part of a study of shared clonotypes between healthy human individuals. TCRdb's table, derived via immunoSEQ multiplex PCR, lists solely in-frame clones and lacks some. The top ten clones hold approximately 0.13% of a sample with 2 million to 2.5 million clones, roughly 95% of them seen once. V was clipped by 6 bases and J by 2 bases, with 14 bases between them. CDR3 size: 14 residues. CDR1 is SNHLY, CDR2 FYNNEI, per germline. The sample taken for sequencing was naive CD4+ T cells sorted from blood. As for subset: CD45RA+ positively selected. V is TRBV2 and J is TRBJ2-7; no clear D. This clonotype was sampled from a man aged 18 to 29 in good health. The CDR3 loop reads CASSLTRVPYEQYF. The CDR3 DNA is TGTGCCAGCAGCTTAACAAGGGTGCCCTACGAGCAGTACTTC.